The present T cell receptor (beta chain) was sequenced within a study of blood T cell repertoires in COVID-19. Study information: From the United States, Italy and Spain came samples of acute and convalescent COVID-19. Sources were T cells, B-cell-depleted T cells, or PBMCs; the material itself was cDNA or gDNA.

In the study's own analysis: It was from reference gene primer amplification that nucleated cell counts were estimated. Assay used: immunoSEQ multiplex PCR; TCRdb lists only in-frame clones, some missing. Clone size and V and J calls were adopted from that table, with D and trimming inferred from the DNA. This sample yields 200,000 to 300,000 clones, of which 88% are seen a single time; 3.5% to 4.5% belongs to the top ten. This CDR3 contains 13 residues. V shed 4 bases and J shed 9 bases, with 14 bases lying between them. Germline CDR1 and CDR2: SGHNT and YYREEE (reference sequence). This chain uses TRBV5-4 with TRBJ2-1; perhaps TRBD1 as D (5 bases). The receptor comes from a man between 60 and 75 years old who had recovered from COVID-19. Material: peripheral blood. For the CDR3, the DNA is TGTGCCAGCAGCCTGACAGAAGTAGGTGAGCAGTTCTTC. Translation: CASSLTEVGEQFF. Using reference TRBV5-4 and TRBJ2-1 for the parts outside the CDR3, the full variable domain is ETGVTQSPTHLIKTRGQQVTLRCSSQSGHNTVSWYQQALGQGPQFIFQYYREEENGRGNFPPRFSGLQFPNYSSELNVNALELDDSALYLCASSLTEVGEQFFGPGTRLTVL.